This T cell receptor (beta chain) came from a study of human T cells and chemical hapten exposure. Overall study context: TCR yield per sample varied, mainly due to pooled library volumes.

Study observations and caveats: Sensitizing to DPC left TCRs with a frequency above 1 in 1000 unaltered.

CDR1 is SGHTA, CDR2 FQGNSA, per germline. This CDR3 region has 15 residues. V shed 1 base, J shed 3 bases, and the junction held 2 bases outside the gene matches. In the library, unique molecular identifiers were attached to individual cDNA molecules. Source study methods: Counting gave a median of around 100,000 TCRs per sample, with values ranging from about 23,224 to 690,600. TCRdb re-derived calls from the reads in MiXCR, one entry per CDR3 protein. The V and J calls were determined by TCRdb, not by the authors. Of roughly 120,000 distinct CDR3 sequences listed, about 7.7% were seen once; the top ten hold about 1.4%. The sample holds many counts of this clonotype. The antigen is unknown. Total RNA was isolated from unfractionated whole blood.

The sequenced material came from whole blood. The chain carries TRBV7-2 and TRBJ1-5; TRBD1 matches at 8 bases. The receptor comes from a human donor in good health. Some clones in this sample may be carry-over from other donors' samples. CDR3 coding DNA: TGTGCCAGCAGCTTAGGACAGGGGTTCAATCAGCCCCAGCATTTT. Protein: CASSLGQGFNQPQHF. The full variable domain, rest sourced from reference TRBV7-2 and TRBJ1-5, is GAGVSQSPSNKVTEKGKDVELRCDPISGHTALYWYRQSLGQGLEFLIYFQGNSAPDKSGLPSDRFSAERTGGSVSTLTIQRTQQEDSAVYLCASSLGQGFNQPQHFGDGTRLSIL.